This is a list of T cell receptor beta chains from one sample in a study of CXCR3-negative and CXCR3-positive naive CD8 T cells. Reprocessing the 5' RACE reads, TCRdb reports a single entry for every CDR3 protein and omits DNA. The repertoire table contains about 40,000 distinct CDR3 sequences. Sequenced: memory CD8+ T cells from blood. These TCRs come from a human donor in good health. Some clones in this sample may be carry-over from other donors' samples. CDR3s include the opening cysteine and the closing phenylalanine or tryptophan. Not all rows give a size; the values are once, few, many and, for expanded clones, a class.

TRBJ2-7 | TRBV29-1 | - | CSVDIVQGNHEQYF
TRBJ2-3 | TRBV15 | - | CATSRDSGGPDTQYF
TRBJ2-7 | TRBV29-1 | - | CSVAGGLSNYEQYF
TRBJ1-1 | TRBV7-6 | - | CATSGGLGGNTEAFF
TRBJ1-2 | TRBV19 | - | CATDREDSYGYTF
TRBJ2-1 | TRBV6-6 | - | CASSYSLAGKPNEQFF
TRBJ2-5 | TRBV11-3 | - | CASSLYETGQETQYF
TRBJ2-1 | TRBV18 | - | CASSPPFHNEQFF
TRBJ1-1 | TRBV29-1 | - | CSAAESTEAFF
TRBJ2-5 | TRBV6-5 | - | CASKNDRGLRETQYF
TRBJ2-7 | TRBV4-2 | - | CASSPRTDATYEQYF
TRBJ2-1 | TRBV28 | - | CASSLPLAANEQFF
TRBJ2-1 | TRBV4-3 | - | CASSPRGGNEQFF
TRBJ1-5 | TRBV7-9 | - | CASSWTGDPNQPQHF
TRBJ2-5 | TRBV7-9 | - | CASSSDSLQETQYF
TRBJ2-3 | TRBV9 | - | CASISGSGDSDTQYF
TRBJ1-2 | TRBV20-1 | - | CSARDPKKGGYTF
TRBJ2-1 | TRBV9 | - | CASSVEDYSYNEQFF
TRBJ2-5 | TRBV29-1 | - | CSAAGAGKETQYF
TRBJ2-5 | TRBV27 | - | CASGQAQETQYF
TRBJ2-4 | TRBV28 | - | CASSKLAGGVSVKNIQYF
TRBJ1-1 | TRBV7-9 | - | CASEGGAMNTEAFF
TRBJ2-3 | TRBV20-1 | medium-sized | CSTTETGTSGGATQYF
TRBJ1-1 | TRBV5-1 | - | CASSWNQGASDTEAFF
TRBJ2-7 | TRBV4-3 | - | CASSHIQGRNYEQYF
TRBJ1-1 | TRBV4-3 | - | CASSPTENTEAFF
TRBJ2-7 | TRBV5-1 | - | CASSLEASGTYEQYF
TRBJ2-7 | TRBV9 | - | CASSPLYTPHEQYF
TRBJ2-5 | TRBV29-1 | - | CSVLGTGFPETQYF
TRBJ2-7 | TRBV2 | - | CASSTSYEQYF
TRBJ2-3 | TRBV29-1 | - | CSVGFAGQTDTQYF
TRBJ2-6 | TRBV6-6 | - | CASSFPGEATRHSSGANVLTF